Sequencing of this T cell receptor (beta chain) was carried out in a study of human T cells and chemical hapten exposure. Study in general: Sensitization involved placing 2% DPC onto a roughly 2 cm by roughly 2 cm region of upper inner arm skin. General study points: Expanded TCR sets contained significantly more large CDR3 similarity clusters than controls.

As to time point: patch test 1, 2 weeks after DPC sensitization. This sample's treatment: therapeutic diphenylcyclopropenone sensitization with weekly scalp DPC. Donation of samples came from alopecia patients who were 18 to 70 years old and suitable for DPC. Per germline, CDR1 LGHNA and CDR2 YNFKEQ. The CDR3 is 15 amino acids. The library put unique molecular identifiers onto individual cDNA molecules. TCRdb re-analysed the RACE reads in MiXCR, keeping a single row per CDR3 protein. The table has 80,000 or so distinct CDR3 sequences, around 10% seen once. Comments on this clonotype: Its matching antigen is unknown. It may be a read error: a sequence one base away is much more abundant.

Sequencing was performed on whole blood, taken in connection with sensitization to the hapten diphenylcyclopropenone (DPC). This chain joins TRBV4-2 and TRBJ1-1; 9 bases agree with TRBD1. The clonotype originates from a woman aged 45-59 years with alopecia areata. Some clones in this sample may be carry-over from other donors' samples. The CDR3: CASSQTGTGYTEALF. In DNA form, the CDR3 reads TGTGCCAGCAGCCAAACCGGGACAGGGTACACTGAAGCTCTCTTT.